These 21 T cell receptor beta chains were all obtained from the same sample, sequenced in a study of T-cell memory formation after mild COVID-19. Each CDR3 protein gets one entry after TCRdb re-called the 5' RACE reads with MiXCR. The sample has 120,000 to 150,000 distinct CDR3 sequences, about 6% seen once. Sequences were obtained from PBMCs or a T cell subset sorted from them (not recorded which). The receptors stem from an adult woman who had mild COVID-19 (a few samples of this study predate the infection). Cell type and time point are not known.

This clonotype has a handful of counts. The genes are TRBV7-3 and TRBJ2-1, with 13 bases matching TRBD2. J lost 5 bases, V lost 5 bases, and 6 bases had no gene match. The CDR3 contains 16 residues. The V gene's germline CDR1 is SGHTA and CDR2 FQGTGA. CDR3 region: CASSAKGTSGNNEQFF. The CDR3 nucleotides read TGTGCCAGCAGCGCGAAGGGGACTAGCGGGAACAATGAGCAGTTCTTC.

This clonotype was found many times. The V and J genes are TRBV7-3 and TRBJ2-3; 8 nucleotides match TRBD2. Looked up from germline, CDR1 is SGHTA and CDR2 is FQGTGA. V shed 5 bases, J shed 4 bases, and the junction held 8 bases outside the gene matches. This CDR3 is built from 15 residues. The CDR3 DNA reads as TGTGCCAGCAGCCCTAGCGGGTCTCCAGCAGATACGCAGTATTTT. Translated, it gives CASSPSGSPADTQYF.

This clonotype showed up many times. The rearrangement joins TRBV7-8 to TRBJ2-7; D may be TRBD2 (6 bases). CDR1 SGHVS and CDR2 FQNEAQ come from the germline V gene. This CDR3 spans 16 amino acids. V was clipped by 5 bases and J by 0 bases, with 17 bases between them. The chain's CDR3 is CASSRTGGTSSYEQYF. CDR3 nucleotides: TGTGCCAGCAGCCGTACCGGGGGTACGAGCTCCTACGAGCAGTACTTC.

This CDR3 reads CASSAFQERNTEAFF. For the CDR3, the DNA is TGTGCCAGCAGTGCTTTTCAAGAGAGGAACACTGAAGCTTTCTTT. The genes are TRBV25-1 and TRBJ1-1; D uncertain. CDR1 and CDR2 (germline): MGHDK, SYGVNS. Trimming shortened V by 4 bases and J by 1 base, and 13 bases separated the two germline ends. The CDR3 is 15 amino acids.

There are a few counts of this clonotype. The V and J genes are TRBV5-8 and TRBJ2-1; 7 positions agree with TRBD1. This CDR3 contains 15 residues. V was pared by 2 bases and J by 3 bases, with 5 bases of the junction left unmatched. Germline lookup yields CDR1 SGHTS and CDR2 YDEGEE. Here the CDR3 reads CASSFRGQNYNEQFF. The CDR3 DNA sequence: TGTGCCAGCAGCTTCAGGGGACAGAACTACAATGAGCAGTTCTTC.

The chain couples TRBV20-1 to TRBJ2-1; possibly TRBD1 for D (6 bases). CDR1 and CDR2 (germline): DFQATT, SNEGSKA (reference sequence). This CDR3 contains 16 residues. V was clipped by 3 bases and J by 4 bases, with 19 bases between them. The CDR3 bases are TGCAGTGCTAGGCCCCGAGGCCCCCAGGGGTACAATGAGCAGTTCTTC. Protein sequence: CSARPRGPQGYNEQFF.

This clonotype was seen repeatedly, ten times or more. The genes are TRBV18 and TRBJ1-6; D is unclear. The V end was cut by 8 bases, the J end by 7 bases, with 15 bases between. The CDR3 covers 14 residues. CDR1 and CDR2 (germline): KGHSH, LQKENI. CDR3 sequence: CASANRERNSPLHF. The CDR3 DNA reads as TGTGCCAGCGCGAATCGGGAACGAAATTCACCCCTCCACTTT.

Only a few counts were recorded for this clonotype. The CDR3, as DNA: TGTGCCAGTAGTATAGACAGGGGGTACGAGCAGTACTTC. Protein: CASSIDRGYEQYF. This sequence joins TRBV19 and TRBJ2-7, with 7 bases fitting TRBD1. The CDR3 runs 13 residues. The germline CDR1 and CDR2 sequences are LNHDA and SQIVND (reference sequence). The trim removed 0 bases at V and 4 bases at J, leaving 0 bases unmatched.

This rearrangement joins TRBV7-8 to TRBJ2-7; perhaps TRBD2 as D (7 bases). Trimming shortened V by 4 bases and J by 6 bases, and 19 bases separated the two germline ends. CDR3 length: 15 amino acids. Germline CDR1 and CDR2: SGHVS and FQNEAQ. For the CDR3, the DNA is TGTGCCAGCAGCTCCCGGGGGGCCTCGGTAGGCGAGCAGTACTTC. As protein: CASSSRGASVGEQYF.

This clonotype was seen many times. The chain recombines TRBV27 with TRBJ2-7; 7 nucleotides line up with TRBD2. Germline assignment: CDR1 MNHEY and CDR2 SMNVEV (reference sequence). This CDR3 has 17 residues. Trimming took 3 bases from V and 4 from J; bases not matched to a gene: 15. The CDR3 protein is CASSFLSSGQLRYEQYF. The CDR3 coding sequence is TGTGCCAGCAGTTTCCTCTCTAGCGGACAACTCCGGTACGAGCAGTACTTC.

This clonotype was detected many times. The genes are TRBV7-3 and TRBJ2-3; 8 bases match TRBD2. V was clipped by 4 bases and J by 0 bases; unmatched bases: 3. The CDR3 is made up of 15 amino acids. Germline V gene lookup returns CDR1 SGHTA and CDR2 FQGTGA. The CDR3 region is CASSYLAGSTDTQYF. CDR3 DNA: TGTGCCAGCAGCTACCTAGCGGGTAGCACAGATACGCAGTATTTT. The whole variable domain, filled in from reference TRBV7-3 and TRBJ2-3, reads GAGVSQTPSNKVTEKGKYVELRCDPISGHTALYWYRQSLGQGPEFLIYFQGTGAADDSGLPNDRFFAVRPEGSVSTLKIQRTERGDSAVYLCASSYLAGSTDTQYFGPGTRLTVL.

The V and J genes are TRBV5-1 and TRBJ1-1; D remains unclear. The CDR3 has 13 amino acids. Per the germline V gene, CDR1 is SGHRS and CDR2 is YFSETQ. Trimming removed 1 base at V and 5 bases at J, with 9 bases between. The DNA of the CDR3 is TGCGCCAGCAGCTTGATAGGAGATACTGAAGCTTTCTTT. It is translated as CASSLIGDTEAFF.

In its sample, this clonotype was seen many times. For the CDR3, the DNA is TGCAGCGTTGATAGGACCCAGTACTACAATGAGCAGTTCTTC. Protein: CSVDRTQYYNEQFF. The chain couples TRBV29-1 to TRBJ2-1, with D uncertain. The V and J ends lost 3 bases and 3 bases respectively, with 12 bases between them. CDR1 and CDR2 from the germline V gene are SQVTM and ANQGSEA. This CDR3 spans 14 amino acids.

This clonotype was counted at least ten times. The chain uses TRBV5-1 and TRBJ2-5; D is possibly TRBD1 (5 bases). CDR1 and CDR2 from the germline V gene are SGHRS and YFSETQ. The CDR3 length is 11 residues. With 3 bases removed from V and 7 bases from J, the gap between germline ends came to 7 bases. This CDR3 is CASSYTGTQYF. CDR3 bases: TGCGCCAGCAGCTACACAGGGACCCAGTACTTC.

The gene calls are TRBV4-2 and TRBJ2-3; 7 bases are shared with TRBD1. The CDR3 runs to 15 residues. V dropped 2 bases and J dropped 5; count of bases not matched to a gene: 7. The germline V gene encodes CDR1 LGHNA and CDR2 YNFKEQ. The CDR3 DNA reads as TGTGCCAGCAGCCAATCAGACAGGGTGGGAGATACGCAGTATTTT. Encoded protein: CASSQSDRVGDTQYF.

This clonotype was recorded at least ten times. The J gene is TRBJ1-1, the V gene TRBV7-3, with a possible D match to TRBD1 (5 bases). The ends were cut back, 2 bases at V and 1 base at J, with 8 bases in the middle. There are 14 residues in the CDR3. Germline V lookup: CDR1 SGHTA, CDR2 FQGTGA. CDR3 in amino acids: CASSLQGPNTEAFF. The CDR3, as DNA: TGTGCCAGCAGCTTACAGGGACCGAACACTGAAGCTTTCTTT.

J is TRBJ2-1 and V is TRBV3-1; D is perhaps TRBD1 (6 bases). The CDR3 sequence is 15 residues long. The germline CDR1 and CDR2 sequences are LGHDT and YNNKEL (reference sequence). V lost 4 bases and J 8 bases, leaving 18 bases between the germline ends. The CDR3 sequence is CASSPRTVGVDEQFF. The CDR3 DNA reads as TGTGCCAGCAGCCCCCGGACAGTTGGGGTAGATGAGCAGTTCTTC.

The chain joins TRBV30 to TRBJ2-1, with a possible D match to TRBD2 (6 bases). Germline V CDR1 and CDR2: GTSNPN, SVGIG (reference sequence). The length of the CDR3 is 16 residues. The V end lost 3 bases, the J end lost 2 bases, and 17 bases lay between the germline ends. The CDR3 loop is CAWSEEGRPPYNEQFF. In DNA, the CDR3 is TGTGCCTGGAGCGAGGAGGGGCGGCCCCCCTACAATGAGCAGTTCTTC. The full variable domain, completed using reference TRBV30 and TRBJ2-1, is SQTIHQWPATLVQPVGSPLSLECTVEGTSNPNLYWYRQAAGRGLQLLFYSVGIGQISSEVPQNLSASRPQDRQFILSSKKLLLSDSGFYLCAWSEEGRPPYNEQFFGPGTRLTVL.

The CDR3 loop is CASSPRGGLVETQYF. The CDR3 DNA is TGTGCCAGCTCACCGCGGGGGGGCCTGGTGGAGACCCAGTACTTC. The chain carries TRBV18 and TRBJ2-5; 9 bases are a match to TRBD2. The CDR3 extends over 15 amino acids. Germline assignment: CDR1 KGHSH and CDR2 LQKENI. Trimming removed 3 bases from V and 5 bases from J; junction bases left unmatched: 7.

This clonotype was observed at least ten times. The rearrangement uses TRBV7-3 and TRBJ1-1; no clear D. V dropped 6 bases and J dropped 0 bases, with 8 bases sitting between them. This CDR3 contains 13 residues. CDR1 is SGHTA, CDR2 FQGTGA, per germline. CDR3 in DNA: TGTGCCAGCAGTGTGGGGATGAACACTGAAGCTTTCTTT. Its translation is CASSVGMNTEAFF.

J is TRBJ1-5 and V is TRBV3-1, with D perhaps TRBD1 (5 bases). The CDR3 extends over 14 amino acids. The V end was cut by 1 base, the J end by 2 bases, with 6 bases between. Germline values: CDR1 LGHDT, CDR2 YNNKEL (reference sequence). The CDR3 bases are TGTGCCAGCAGCCAAGGACAGCGCAATCAGCCCCAGCATTTT. Amino acid sequence: CASSQGQRNQPQHF. The full variable domain, with the rest looked up from reference TRBV3-1 and TRBJ1-5, is DTAVSQTPKYLVTQMGNDKSIKCEQNLGHDTMYWYKQDSKKFLKIMFSYNNKELIINETVPNRFSPKSPDKAHLNLHINSLELGDSAVYFCASSQGQRNQPQHFGDGTRLSIL.